This TCR beta chain derives from a study of blood T cell repertoires in COVID-19. Sequenced by immunoSEQ multiplex PCR; TCRdb stores in-frame clones only, minus some. The repertoire includes a few hundred thousand clones, roughly 80% of them detected once, and 4.1% sits in the top ten. Trimming shortened V by 6 bases and J by 4 bases, and 15 bases separated the two germline ends. Germline CDR1 MDHEN, CDR2 SYDVKM. The CDR3 length is 14 residues. The J gene is TRBJ1-2, the V gene TRBV28; D is possibly TRBD1 (6 bases). The sequence derives from a man aged 25 to 40 with acute COVID-19. The sequenced material came from PBMCs or T cells enriched from blood (not recorded which). CDR3 in amino acids: CASRRNREGYGYTF. DNA of the CDR3: TGTGCCAGCAGGAGGAACAGGGAGGGCTATGGCTACACCTTC.